This entry lists 27 T cell receptor beta chains sequenced from one sample in a study of CD8+ T cells in alopecia areata. cDNA reverse transcribed from extracted RNA served as the sequencing template. Only in-frame clones appear in the TCRdb table, and some are missing; sequencing was by immunoSEQ multiplex PCR. Among about 97,000 clones listed, 41% were seen once. Sample: CD4+ T cells sorted from blood. These receptors all come from a human donor with alopecia areata.

Of note for this clone: Other DNA sequences from this sample encode an identical CDR3 as well. The chain has TRBV6-5 and TRBJ1-5, with no clear D. CDR3 length: 13 residues. V shed 3 bases and J shed 5 bases, with 8 bases lying between them. Germline V gene data show CDR1 as MNHEY and CDR2 as SVGAGI. This CDR3 is CASSYRPDQPQHF. The CDR3 DNA reads TGTGCCAGCAGTTATCGTCCAGATCAGCCCCAGCATTTT.

This clone showed up just a few times. This sequence joins TRBV29-1 and TRBJ2-3; D ambiguous. The CDR3 length is 13 residues. The germline gives CDR1 SQVTM, CDR2 ANQGSEA. Trimming took 0 bases from V and 3 from J, leaving 7 bases between them. Here the CDR3 DNA reads TGCAGCGTTGAAGACTGGCAAACAGATACGCAGTATTTT. Amino acids: CSVEDWQTDTQYF.

The gene calls are TRBV6-5 and TRBJ2-1; D might be TRBD1 or TRBD2, each matching 5 bases. Germline V gene data show CDR1 as MNHEY and CDR2 as SVGAGI. This CDR3 is 14 amino acids long. The V end lost 6 bases, the J end lost 7 bases, and 16 bases lay between the germline ends. This CDR3 is CASRHDRGRNEQFF. Written as DNA, the CDR3 is TGTGCCAGCAGACACGACCGGGGCCGAAATGAGCAGTTCTTC.

The chain couples TRBV6-5 to TRBJ1-6, with D uncertain. V was shortened by 1 base and J by 7 bases, with 14 bases between the two germline ends. Looked up from germline, CDR1 is MNHEY and CDR2 is SVGAGI. CDR3 size: 16 residues. DNA for the CDR3: TGTGCCAGCAGTTACTTAACTGCCAGGAGCAATTCACCCCTCCACTTT. As protein: CASSYLTARSNSPLHF.

The chain employs TRBV5-6 and TRBJ1-2; TRBD1 agrees at 7 bases. Germline CDR1 is SGHDT and CDR2 is YYEEEE. V shed 0 bases and J 0 bases; nucleotides not matched to a gene: 2. This CDR3 is 15 amino acids long. In DNA, the CDR3 is TGTGCCAGCAGCTTGGGGGACAGACCTAACTATGGCTACACCTTC. This encodes CASSLGDRPNYGYTF.

The CDR3 nucleotides are TGTGCCAGCAGCGTAAACCTCCCGGGGCAGGATACGCAGTATTTT. This encodes CASSVNLPGQDTQYF. The rearrangement uses TRBV9 and TRBJ2-3; D tentatively fits TRBD1 or TRBD2 (5 bases each). The ends were cut back, 1 base at V and 6 bases at J, with 15 bases in the middle. Germline assignment: CDR1 SGDLS and CDR2 YYNGEE. This CDR3 is 15 amino acids long. Looking up the rest from reference TRBV9 and TRBJ2-3 gives the full variable domain: DSGVTQTPKHLITATGQRVTLRCSPRSGDLSVYWYQQSLDQGLQFLIQYYNGEERAKGNILERFSAQQFPDLHSELNLSSLELGDSALYFCASSVNLPGQDTQYFGPGTRLTVL.

This chain joins TRBV5-4 and TRBJ2-5; 7 bases match TRBD1. Germline V gives CDR1 SGHNT, CDR2 YYREEE (reference sequence). V lost 1 base and J lost 4; bases outside the gene matches: 7. This CDR3 contains 15 residues. The chain's CDR3 is CASSLPGQLRETQYF. The CDR3 DNA is TGTGCCAGCAGCTTGCCGGGACAGCTAAGAGAGACCCAGTACTTC.

This clone was seen only a few times. The V gene is TRBV10-3, the J gene TRBJ2-5; 8 bases agree with TRBD2. The V gene's germline CDR1 is ENHRY and CDR2 SYGVKD. V was clipped by 6 bases and J by 2 bases; unmatched bases: 11. The CDR3 is 16 amino acids. The chain's CDR3 is CAISRGGGRTQETQYF. The CDR3 DNA reads TGTGCCATCAGCCGCGGGGGCGGGAGGACTCAAGAGACCCAGTACTTC.

This chain uses TRBV4-3 with TRBJ1-2; 7 nucleotides align to TRBD1. Germline trimming cut 2 bases from V and 8 bases from J; bases unmatched to any gene: 2. CDR3 length: 12 residues. The V gene's germline CDR1 is LGHNA and CDR2 YSLEER. The CDR3 loop is CASSQTTGGYTF. The CDR3 region has the DNA TGCGCCAGCAGCCAAACGACAGGGGGCTACACCTTC.

In its sample, this clone was seen once. The chain couples TRBV29-1 to TRBJ2-2; no clear D gene. There are 12 residues in the CDR3. V lost 4 bases and J lost 2, with 5 bases in between. Germline lookup yields CDR1 SQVTM and CDR2 ANQGSEA. CDR3 in amino acids: CSVGYNTGELFF. The CDR3 DNA follows: TGCAGCGTTGGTTACAACACCGGGGAGCTGTTTTTT.

J is TRBJ2-1 and V is TRBV5-1; tentative D call: TRBD2 (5 bases). This CDR3 spans 16 amino acids. Trimming removed 5 bases from V and 0 bases from J, with 15 bases in between. Germline loops: CDR1 SGHRS, CDR2 YFSETQ. The CDR3 is CASSSTGLSSYNEQFF. The CDR3 DNA is TGCGCCAGCAGTTCGACCGGACTGAGCTCCTACAATGAGCAGTTCTTC.

The chain couples TRBV5-6 to TRBJ1-2; D is undetermined. Germline CDR1 is SGHDT and CDR2 is YYEEEE. Trimming stripped 2 bases from V and 7 bases from J, with 12 bases between. The CDR3 contains 13 residues. CDR3 in DNA: TGTGCCAGCAGCTTTAGTTTGGAGAGTGGCTACACCTTC. It is translated as CASSFSLESGYTF.

The chain couples TRBV11-2 to TRBJ1-1, with D maybe TRBD1 (5 bases). V was shortened by 5 bases and J by 8 bases, with 15 bases between the two germline ends. The CDR3 contains 13 residues. Germline V gene data show CDR1 as SGHAT and CDR2 as FQNNGV. CDR3 DNA: TGTGCCAGCAGCGGGAAGGCAGGGTTAGAAGCTTTCTTT. Translating gives CASSGKAGLEAFF.

The rearrangement uses TRBV30 and TRBJ1-5, with D unresolved. V lost 3 bases and J lost 3, with 9 bases in between. The CDR3 contains 13 residues. In germline, CDR1 is GTSNPN, CDR2 SVGIG (reference sequence). CDR3 amino acids: CAWSTGLNQPQHF. The CDR3 bases are TGTGCCTGGAGCACGGGCCTCAATCAGCCCCAGCATTTT.

CDR3 residues: CASSYHEQGWAFF. Written as DNA, the CDR3 is TGTGCCAGCAGTTACCATGAACAGGGTTGGGCTTTCTTT. This chain joins TRBV27 and TRBJ1-1, with a possible D match to TRBD1 (6 bases). The V end lost 4 bases, the J end lost 11 bases, and 17 bases lay between the germline ends. This CDR3 region has 13 residues. Germline V gene data show CDR1 as MNHEY and CDR2 as SMNVEV (reference sequence).

This chain connects TRBV4-1 to TRBJ2-7; tentatively, D is TRBD2 (5 bases). Trimming removed 4 bases at V and 3 bases at J, with 19 bases between. Germline V gene sequence: CDR1 MGHRA, CDR2 YSYEKL. CDR3 length equals 16 residues. The CDR3 loop is CASSRSGLERVYEQYF. CDR3 in DNA: TGCGCCAGCAGCCGGAGCGGTTTAGAGAGGGTCTACGAGCAGTACTTC.

In its sample, this clone was seen a few times. V is TRBV5-4 and J is TRBJ2-4; the match to TRBD1 covers 7 bases. Germline CDR1 is SGHNT and CDR2 is YYREEE (reference sequence). The CDR3 spans 13 residues. The junction had 6 bases not matched to a gene; V was cut back by 4 bases and J by 8 bases. The CDR3 nucleotides read TGTGCCAGCAGCCAACACAGGGGTGACATTCAGTACTTC. Translation gives CASSQHRGDIQYF.

The V gene is TRBV6-1, the J gene TRBJ2-5, with no clear D. The CDR3 is made up of 15 amino acids. Trimming removed 4 bases from V and 4 bases from J, with 16 bases in between. The germline V gene has CDR1 MNHNS and CDR2 SASEGT. CDR3 residues: CASSAAGSRTETQYF. The CDR3 nucleotides read TGTGCCAGCAGTGCTGCAGGTTCCCGAACAGAGACCCAGTACTTC.

The chain has TRBV30 and TRBJ1-1, with TRBD1 identical over 9 bases. The germline V gene has CDR1 GTSNPN and CDR2 SVGIG (reference sequence). V was clipped by 2 bases and J by 6 bases; unmatched bases: 10. This CDR3 is built from 15 residues. This CDR3 is CAWSNRDRVIAEAFF. CDR3 nucleotides: TGTGCCTGGAGTAACCGGGACAGGGTTATCGCTGAAGCTTTCTTT.

The chain couples TRBV29-1 to TRBJ1-2; TRBD1 matches 7 bases. The CDR3 covers 14 residues. Germline V gives CDR1 SQVTM, CDR2 ANQGSEA. V lost 8 bases and J lost 4; bases outside the gene matches: 13. The CDR3 sequence is CSIRTGGRFYGYTF. DNA of the CDR3: TGCAGCATCAGGACAGGCGGAAGATTCTATGGCTACACCTTC.

The CDR3 DNA is TGTGCCTGGAGTTCGAATAGCAATCAGCCCCAGCATTTT. Its protein is CAWSSNSNQPQHF. The rearrangement links TRBV30 to TRBJ1-5; D ambiguous. Germline V CDR1 and CDR2: GTSNPN, SVGIG (reference sequence). This CDR3 is 13 amino acids long. V was shortened by 2 bases and J by 0 bases, with 5 bases between the two germline ends.

The V call is TRBV29-1, the J call TRBJ2-5, with a possible D match to TRBD2 (5 bases). Germline V gene sequence: CDR1 SQVTM, CDR2 ANQGSEA. V was cut by 5 bases and J by 4 bases, with 8 bases left in between. CDR3 length equals 11 residues. The CDR3 protein is CSVRAGETQYF. CDR3 sequence (DNA): TGCAGCGTTAGGGCGGGAGAGACCCAGTACTTC. The full variable domain, with the rest looked up from reference TRBV29-1 and TRBJ2-5, is SAVISQKPSRDICQRGTSLTIQCQVDSQVTMMFWYRQQPGQSLTLIATANQGSEATYESGFVIDKFPISRPNLTFSTLTVSNMSPEDSSIYLCSVRAGETQYFGPGTRLLVL.

The V call is TRBV15, the J call TRBJ2-2; tentatively, D is TRBD1 (5 bases). The CDR3 spans 17 residues. V was cut by 7 bases and J by 5 bases, with 23 bases left in between. In germline, CDR1 is LNHNV, CDR2 YYDKDF (reference sequence). Here the CDR3 reads CATTERRIAGLTGELFF. The CDR3 DNA sequence: TGTGCCACCACCGAACGTCGGATCGCAGGGCTAACCGGGGAGCTGTTTTTT.

V is TRBV4-3 and J is TRBJ2-5; no reliable D call. V lost 0 bases and J lost 2, with 7 bases in between. The CDR3 is 14 residues long. Looked up from germline, CDR1 is LGHNA and CDR2 is YSLEER. In nucleotides, the CDR3 is TGCGCCAGCAGCCAAGATTATGGTCAAGAGACCCAGTACTTC. Translating it yields CASSQDYGQETQYF.

This chain joins TRBV7-9 and TRBJ2-3; 8 bases are shared with TRBD2. The V gene end was trimmed by 5 bases and the J gene end by 1 base; junction bases not matched to a gene: 8. Germline CDR1 is SEHNR and CDR2 is FQNEAQ (reference sequence). The CDR3 length is 16 residues. The CDR3: CASSTRGREGTDTQYF. The CDR3, as DNA: TGTGCCAGCAGCACGCGAGGGCGGGAGGGCACAGATACGCAGTATTTT.

The chain is built from TRBV6-6 and TRBJ1-2; D gene ambiguous. This CDR3 has 14 amino acids. V lost 8 bases, J lost 0 bases, and 13 bases lay in between. The V gene's germline CDR1 is MNHNY and CDR2 SVGAGI (reference sequence). CDR3 DNA sequence: TGTGCCAGCCAGAGAAGCCCCTCTAACTATGGCTACACCTTC. This translates into CASQRSPSNYGYTF.

In this sample, this clone turned up once. V usage is TRBV20-1 and J usage is TRBJ2-7; D is undetermined. Germline V gene sequence: CDR1 DFQATT, CDR2 SNEGSKA (reference sequence). The ends were cut back, 4 bases at V and 3 bases at J, with 7 bases in the middle. This CDR3 spans 11 amino acids. The CDR3 bases are TGCAGTGCTAAGGGCAGCTACGAGCAGTACTTC. Amino acids: CSAKGSYEQYF.